Reported below is one T cell receptor beta chain. Its recognized antigen is unknown. Base qualities were left out, and no much larger clone turns up one base away. The entry originates in a study of T-cell memory formation after mild COVID-19 (dated by TCRdb to the early 2020s). With regard to the full study: Most TCR sequence clusters were specific to one of the two donors. Longitudinal TCRalpha and TCRbeta repertoire sequencing tracked T-cell clones expanding and contracting after mild COVID-19 in a couple of donors. The cohort was made up of two young adult volunteers, one female and one male, who were previously healthy. Results the study describes overall, beyond this receptor: Clones contracting from day 15 to 85 had balanced CD4/CD8 phenotypes, while a second wave expanding from day 15 to 37 was biased towards CD4+. Some responding clones were found in pre-infection memory, which suggests that pre-existing cross-reactive memory T cells took part in the SARS-CoV-2 response. The second-wave clones that peaked on day 37 were not confirmed to be SARS-CoV-2 specific. Only two mild cases were covered in the study, and larger cohorts including severe cases with pre-infection samples were considered necessary. Contracting CD4+ clones were found mainly in CM and EM memory subsets, while CD8+ clones were enriched in EMRA.

Ficoll-Paque density gradient centrifugation was the method used to isolate PBMCs. Trimming costs V 4 bases and J 4 bases, and their ends lie 10 bases apart. CDR1 SQVTM and CDR2 ANQGSEA are derived from the germline V gene. There are 12 amino acids in the CDR3, from cysteine to phenylalanine inclusive. Only the CDR3 part of the read is kept: 36 bases, read in frame from the first base. This sample was sequenced with an Illumina NovaSeq 6000. cDNA libraries for TCRalpha and TCRbeta were prepared by 5'RACE using constant-segment primers, with sample barcodes and unique molecular identifiers added. Trizol reagent was used to extract RNA from every sample. Library amplification was performed in two PCR steps, and a second sample barcode and Illumina TruSeq adapters were introduced in the second step. Libraries were sequenced on an Illumina NovaSeq with 2 x 150 bp paired-end reads. The source study handled its data this way. Reads were demultiplexed and collapsed into UMI-guided consensus sequences with migec v1.2.7. Using mixcr v2.1.11, UMI consensuses were aligned to TRA and TRB V and J templates and then assembled into clonotypes. Expanded or contracted clonotypes were those called significant by both edgeR and NoisET, with noise models trained on biological replicates. For edgeR calls, the cutoffs were a false discovery rate-adjusted p below 0.01 and a log2 fold-change threshold of 1. PCA with hierarchical clustering of max-normalized trajectories of the 1000 most abundant clonotypes was used as exploratory dynamics analysis. The CD4 or CD8 phenotype of responding clones was assigned using the separately sequenced CD4+ and CD8+ repertoires. The public reads were reprocessed in TCRdb via fastp at Q25 and MiXCR, keeping in-frame beta chains. Every CDR3 protein is listed once, alongside the most common genes and DNA of its rows. TCRdb's processing, not the authors' own work, is the source of the V and J calls. The sample records 250,000 to 400,000 distinct CDR3 sequences, roughly 13% of which are singletons. About 21% of the sample is held by the ten biggest clonotypes.

Sample: PBMCs or a T cell subset sorted from them (not recorded which). The V and J segments used are TRBV29-1 and TRBJ1-1, with the D gene too uncertain to name. This receptor was obtained from a young man who had mild COVID-19 (a few samples of this study predate the infection). The sample titles of this study are shuffled in the database, so cell type and time point are left out; the donor was told from shared clones. The CDR3 corresponds to CSVGVRATEAFF. The DNA reads TGCAGCGTTGGAGTTAGGGCCACTGAAGCTTTCTTT.